This paragraph covers one T cell receptor beta chain sequence. Its antigen remains unknown. The data originate from a study of post-analysis software for immune sequencing data. Sequencing libraries made from TCR beta cDNA carried unique molecular identifiers. The yield from roughly 1 to 10 million T cells was 500,000 or so cDNA molecules in total. TCRdb recomputed calls from the PCR reads with MiXCR, one row per CDR3 protein. The sample has approximately 730,000 distinct CDR3 sequences, around 42% seen once. Unmatched junction bases numbered 14, after V lost 3 bases and J lost 9 bases. Germline loops: CDR1 DFQATT, CDR2 SNEGSKA (reference sequence). The CDR3 is 16 residues long. Study conclusions and caveats: Four or five TRBV segments were significantly more frequent in patients than in controls. TRBV5-6, TRBV5-1 and TRBV20-1 were among these segments.

The sequencing input was blood. This TCR derives from a girl between 5 and 17 years old with multiple sclerosis. V gene TRBV20-1 combines with J gene TRBJ2-1; 10 bases agree with TRBD2. The CDR3 DNA follows: TGCAGTGCTAGGCCCCTAGGAGCGGGAGGGCCTATTGAGCAGTTCTTC. This codes for CSARPLGAGGPIEQFF.